The rows below give T cell receptor beta chains drawn from one sample of a study of blood T cell repertoires in COVID-19. Profiling relied on immunoSEQ multiplex PCR, and the TCRdb table lists in-frame clones only, not all of them. The table lists 87,000 or so clones, over 80% of them singletons. Sequencing input: peripheral blood. The receptor set was obtained from an elderly man with acute or convalescent COVID-19. CDR3s include the opening cysteine and the closing phenylalanine or tryptophan. The D gene is left open where the match is weak. Size is stated for part of the rows, as once, few or many counts, or as a class when the clone is expanded.

d_gene	len	j_gene	v_gene	abundance	CDR3aa	CDR3nt
NA	17	TRBJ2-5	TRBV4-1	NA	CASSQERDTWYQETQYF	TGCGCCAGCAGCCAAGAACGGGACACTTGGTACCAAGAGACCCAGTACTTC
TRBD2	18	TRBJ2-1	TRBV10-3	once	CAIRGSTSGRSSYNEQFF	TGTGCCATCAGGGGGTCCACTAGCGGGAGATCCTCCTACAATGAGCAGTTCTTC
TRBD1	17	TRBJ1-2	TRBV5-4	NA	CASSLGPGTGDNYGYTF	TGTGCCAGCAGCTTGGGGCCAGGGACAGGGGATAACTATGGCTACACCTTC
NA	14	TRBJ1-2	TRBV27	NA	CASSLMSGGRGYTF	TGTGCCAGCAGTTTAATGTCGGGGGGCCGGGGCTACACCTTC
NA	13	TRBJ1-1	TRBV7-2	NA	CASSPYMNTEAFF	TGTGCCAGCAGCCCGTATATGAACACTGAAGCTTTCTTT
TRBD1	16	TRBJ1-3	TRBV9	NA	CASSVFDRGSGNTIYF	TGTGCCAGCAGCGTATTTGACAGGGGCTCTGGAAACACCATATATTTT
TRBD2	17	TRBJ2-2	TRBV9	NA	CASSVGLAGGHTGELFF	TGTGCCAGCAGCGTAGGTCTAGCGGGAGGTCACACCGGGGAGCTGTTTTTT
TRBD1	13	TRBJ1-2	TRBV5-4	NA	CASSRQGQDGYTF	TGTGCCAGCAGCCGCCAGGGACAGGATGGCTACACCTTC
NA	15	TRBJ1-5	TRBV7-2	NA	CASSLGGADYQPQHF	TGTGCCAGCAGCTTAGGCGGCGCGGATTATCAGCCCCAGCATTTT
TRBD1	14	TRBJ2-7	TRBV7-2	once	CASSLSLQGYEQYF	TGTGCCAGCAGCTTATCTCTACAGGGGTACGAGCAGTACTTC
NA	14	TRBJ1-5	TRBV6-6	NA	CASTTTYSNQPQHF	TGTGCCAGCACCACCACTTATAGCAATCAGCCCCAGCATTTT
TRBD1	14	TRBJ2-7	TRBV7-2	NA	CASSTRGPAYEQYF	TGTGCCAGCAGCACTAGGGGGCCAGCCTACGAGCAGTACTTC
TRBD1	12	TRBJ1-1	TRBV30	NA	CAWSVISGGAFF	TGTGCCTGGAGTGTGATTTCAGGGGGGGCTTTCTTT
NA	14	TRBJ1-1	TRBV13	NA	CASSSRQTNTEAFF	TGTGCCAGCAGCTCCCGACAGACGAACACTGAAGCTTTCTTT
TRBD2	18	TRBJ2-2	TRBV28	NA	CASSWGGSGRARTGELFF	TGTGCCAGCAGTTGGGGGGGTAGCGGGAGGGCCAGAACCGGGGAGCTGTTTTTT
NA	15	TRBJ1-2	TRBV15	NA	CATSRDPAGRYGYTF	TGTGCCACCAGCAGAGATCCGGCAGGGAGGTATGGCTACACCTTC
NA	13	TRBJ2-7	TRBV6-5	NA	CASMGQASYEQYF	TGTGCCAGCATGGGGCAGGCGTCCTACGAGCAGTACTTC
NA	16	TRBJ2-7	TRBV19	NA	CASSWRHTSASYEQYF	TGTGCCAGTAGTTGGCGACACACCTCGGCGTCCTACGAGCAGTACTTC
TRBD2	14	TRBJ2-7	TRBV18	NA	CASSPTSGGGEQYF	TGTGCCAGCTCACCGACTAGCGGGGGAGGCGAGCAGTACTTC
TRBD2	17	TRBJ2-5	TRBV7-2	NA	CASSLRLAGGRLETQYF	TGTGCCAGCAGCTTAAGGCTAGCGGGAGGGAGATTAGAGACCCAGTACTTC
NA	15	TRBJ2-3	TRBV27	NA	CASSPRSVGTDTQYF	TGTGCCAGCAGCCCCAGGTCTGTGGGCACAGATACGCAGTATTTT
NA	11	TRBJ1-2	TRBV30	once	CAWSVGSGYTF	TGTGCCTGGAGCGTGGGGAGTGGCTACACCTTC
NA	12	TRBJ2-7	TRBV9	NA	CASSVDVGEQYF	TGTGCCAGCAGCGTAGATGTCGGAGAACAGTACTTC
TRBD1	15	TRBJ1-5	TRBV3-1/TRBV3-2	few	CASSQTGQGAQPQHF	TGTGCCAGCAGCCAAACGGGACAGGGCGCTCAGCCCCAGCATTTT
TRBD2	15	TRBJ2-5	TRBV2	NA	CASSQLAGRGETQYF	TGTGCCAGCAGTCAACTAGCGGGGAGGGGTGAGACCCAGTACTTC
NA	12	TRBJ1-5	TRBV28	NA	CASRVSDQPQHF	TGTGCCAGCAGGGTTAGTGATCAGCCCCAGCATTTT
NA	15	TRBJ2-7	TRBV10-3	NA	CAISAGGTGPYEQYF	TGTGCCATCAGTGCGGGGGGGACAGGGCCCTACGAGCAGTACTTC
NA	13	TRBJ2-2	TRBV23-1	NA	CASSPANTGELFF	TGCGCCAGCAGTCCGGCGAACACCGGGGAGCTGTTTTTT
NA	14	TRBJ1-1	TRBV7-8	NA	CASSLRDRDSEAFF	TGTGCCAGCAGCTTAAGAGACAGAGACTCCGAAGCTTTCTTT
TRBD1	14	TRBJ1-2	TRBV27	once	CASSYKGARYGYTF	TGTGCCAGCTCCTATAAGGGGGCAAGATATGGCTACACCTTC
NA	11	TRBJ2-3	TRBV2	few	CASGWRDTQYF	TGTGCCAGCGGTTGGAGGGATACGCAGTATTTT
TRBD2	16	TRBJ2-1	TRBV9	NA	CASSPTSGRFGHEQFF	TGTGCCAGCAGCCCCACTAGCGGGAGGTTCGGGCATGAGCAGTTCTTC
NA	16	TRBJ1-4	TRBV21-1	NA	CASSKGRGQGREKLFF	TGTGCCAGCAGCAAAGGAAGGGGACAGGGCCGGGAAAAACTGTTTTTT
NA	16	TRBJ2-1	TRBV11-2	NA	CASSSNQSNRYNEQFF	TGTGCCAGCAGCTCTAACCAATCCAATAGATACAATGAGCAGTTCTTC
TRBD1	16	TRBJ2-4	TRBV4-1	NA	CASSQVDRGAKNIQYF	TGCGCCAGCAGCCAGGTGGACAGGGGAGCCAAAAACATTCAGTACTTC
NA	15	TRBJ2-3	TRBV11-2	NA	CASSLDRLARDTQYF	TGTGCCAGCAGCTTAGATCGCCTAGCGAGGGATACGCAGTATTTT
NA	16	TRBJ2-3	TRBV7-3	NA	CASSLKGGVPVDTQYF	TGTGCCAGCAGCTTAAAAGGCGGAGTGCCAGTGGATACGCAGTATTTT
NA	14	TRBJ1-4	TRBV7-2	NA	CASSSGAGNEKLFF	TGTGCCAGCAGCTCCGGGGCGGGAAATGAAAAACTGTTTTTT
TRBD2	14	TRBJ2-7	TRBV7-9	few	CASSASGDSYEQYF	TGTGCCAGCAGCGCTAGCGGGGACTCCTACGAGCAGTACTTC
TRBD1	15	TRBJ1-1	TRBV19	NA	CASRRSGQTNTEAFF	TGTGCCAGTCGACGCTCGGGACAGACGAACACTGAAGCTTTCTTT
NA	15	TRBJ2-7	TRBV23-1	NA	CASSQEGATPYEQYF	TGCGCCAGCAGTCAGGAAGGGGCTACTCCCTACGAGCAGTACTTC
TRBD2	16	TRBJ2-1	TRBV5-1	NA	CASSKTGTSGRNEQFF	TGCGCCAGCAGCAAGACCGGGACTAGCGGGAGGAATGAGCAGTTCTTC
NA	18	TRBJ1-6	TRBV19	NA	CASSWTAPQGRVNSPLHF	TGTGCCAGTAGTTGGACAGCACCTCAGGGGAGGGTTAATTCACCCCTCCACTTT
TRBD2	15	TRBJ2-7	TRBV7-6	once	CASSAWASGAYEQYF	TGTGCCAGCAGCGCTTGGGCTAGCGGAGCCTACGAGCAGTACTTC
NA	13	TRBJ1-1	TRBV10-3	NA	CAIRGPLDGKAFF	TGTGCCATCCGCGGGCCCTTGGACGGAAAAGCTTTCTTT
NA	17	TRBJ2-1	TRBV7-8	NA	CASSLFLIAGPNNEQFF	TGTGCCAGCAGCTTATTTCTTATCGCGGGACCAAACAATGAGCAGTTCTTC
NA	14	TRBJ1-6	TRBV5-1	NA	CASSLQAENSPLHF	TGCGCCAGCAGCTTACAGGCGGAGAATTCACCCCTCCACTTT
NA	13	TRBJ2-1	TRBV11-3	NA	CASSLEARDEQFF	TGTGCCAGCAGCTTAGAGGCCAGGGATGAGCAGTTCTTC
TRBD1	14	TRBJ1-1	TRBV29-1	NA	CSARSLTGITEAFF	TGCAGCGCCCGGTCCCTGACAGGGATCACTGAAGCTTTCTTT
TRBD1	16	TRBJ1-2	TRBV7-2	NA	CASSLTGQGARYGYTF	TGTGCCAGCAGCTTAACCGGACAGGGGGCGCGATATGGCTACACCTTC
NA	12	TRBJ1-2	TRBV6-2/TRBV6-3	NA	CASSRQKYGYTF	TGTGCCAGCAGTCGACAGAAATATGGCTACACCTTC
TRBD2	14	TRBJ2-7	TRBV7-9	NA	CASSLSGSSYEQYF	TGTGCCAGCAGCTTGAGCGGGAGTTCCTACGAGCAGTACTTC